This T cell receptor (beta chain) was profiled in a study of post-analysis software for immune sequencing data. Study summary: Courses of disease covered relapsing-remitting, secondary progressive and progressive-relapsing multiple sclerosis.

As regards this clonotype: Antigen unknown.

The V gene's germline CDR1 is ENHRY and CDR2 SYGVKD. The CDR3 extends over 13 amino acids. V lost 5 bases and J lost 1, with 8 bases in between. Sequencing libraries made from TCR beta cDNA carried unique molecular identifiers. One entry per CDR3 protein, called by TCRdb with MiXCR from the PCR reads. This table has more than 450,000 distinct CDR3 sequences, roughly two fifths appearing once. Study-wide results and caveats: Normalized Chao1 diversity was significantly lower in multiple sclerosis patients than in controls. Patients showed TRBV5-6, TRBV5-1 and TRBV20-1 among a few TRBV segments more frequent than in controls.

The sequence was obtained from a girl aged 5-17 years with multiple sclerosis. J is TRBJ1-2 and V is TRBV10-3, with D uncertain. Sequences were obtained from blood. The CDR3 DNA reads TGTGCCATCAGTTCAAGAAGTAACTATGGCTACACCTTC. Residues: CAISSRSNYGYTF.